Here is one TCR beta chain with its context. As yet, its antigen is unknown. This sample is part of a study of shared clonotypes between healthy human individuals. Assay used: immunoSEQ multiplex PCR; TCRdb lists only in-frame clones, some missing. The sample carries about 1.5 million clones, about 98% recorded once. Germline V gene lookup returns CDR1 KGHSH and CDR2 LQKENI. CDR3 length equals 14 residues. Trimming left V 3 bases short and J 4 bases short, with 12 bases between. Study-level points and caveats: About 5% was the fraction of naive CD4 clonotypes found shared across several donors. Only blood was sampled; tissue repertoires likely differ. Compared with clonotypes that all four donors shared, non-shared clonotypes had lower generation probabilities.

Donors were healthy HIV-negative adults without recent acute infections or vaccinations. The specimen was naive CD4+ T cells sorted from blood. As to subset: CD45RA+ positively selected. The clonotype comes from a man aged 25-40 years in good health. The J gene is TRBJ1-2, the V gene TRBV18; TRBD1 is a possible D gene (6 bases). CDR3 loop: CASSPTGSAYGYTF. The CDR3 region has the DNA TGTGCCAGCTCACCTACAGGGTCGGCCTATGGCTACACCTTC.